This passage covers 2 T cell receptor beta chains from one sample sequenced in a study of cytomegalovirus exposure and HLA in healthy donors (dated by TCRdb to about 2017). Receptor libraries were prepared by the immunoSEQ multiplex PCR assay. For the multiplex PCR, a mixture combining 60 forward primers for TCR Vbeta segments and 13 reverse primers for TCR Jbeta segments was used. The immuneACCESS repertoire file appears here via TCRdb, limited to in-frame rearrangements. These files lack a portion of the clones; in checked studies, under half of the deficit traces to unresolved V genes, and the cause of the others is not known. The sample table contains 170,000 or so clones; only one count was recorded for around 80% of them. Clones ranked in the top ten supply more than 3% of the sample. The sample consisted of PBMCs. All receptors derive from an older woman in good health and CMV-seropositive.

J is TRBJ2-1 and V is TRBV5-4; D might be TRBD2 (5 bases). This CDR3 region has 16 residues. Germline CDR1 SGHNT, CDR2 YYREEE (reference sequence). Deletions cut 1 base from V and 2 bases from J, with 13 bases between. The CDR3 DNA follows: TGTGCCAGCAGCTTGATGCGCGGGCCTGCCTACAATGAGCAGTTCTTC. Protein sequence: CASSLMRGPAYNEQFF.

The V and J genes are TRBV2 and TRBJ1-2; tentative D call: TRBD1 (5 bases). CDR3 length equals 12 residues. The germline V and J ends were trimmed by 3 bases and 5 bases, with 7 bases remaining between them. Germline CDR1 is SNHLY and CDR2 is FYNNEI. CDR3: CASSEGGYGYTF. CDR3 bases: TGTGCCAGCAGTGAGGGGGGATATGGCTACACCTTC.